Each of the 8 T cell receptor beta chains below was sequenced from the same sample in a study of cytomegalovirus exposure and HLA in healthy donors. The PCR ran on 60 Vbeta and 13 Jbeta primers. Sequencing used immunoSEQ multiplex PCR; TCRdb keeps in-frame clones, though not all of them. The repertoire holds about 120,000 clones, about 62% seen once, with approximately 8.5% in the top ten. Material: PBMCs. These receptors all come from a woman aged 40 to 49 in good health and CMV-seropositive.

The chain recombines TRBV7-8 with TRBJ1-5; a possible D gene is TRBD1 (5 bases). The CDR3 runs 15 residues. Trimming shortened V by 3 bases and J by 6 bases, and 15 bases separated the two germline ends. CDR1 and CDR2 (germline): SGHVS, FQNEAQ. CDR3 amino acids: CASSFDGGGFQPQHF. The CDR3, as DNA: TGTGCCAGCAGCTTTGATGGGGGGGGGTTTCAGCCCCAGCATTTT.

The rearrangement links TRBV19 to TRBJ1-3, with D possibly TRBD1 on 5 matching bases. The CDR3 consists of 14 residues. The V gene's germline CDR1 is LNHDA and CDR2 SQIVND (reference sequence). Trimming left V 4 bases short and J 4 bases short, with 11 bases between. The CDR3 loop is CASSTGDRGNTIYF. The CDR3 DNA is TGTGCCAGTAGTACCGGAGACAGAGGAAACACCATATATTTT.

The chain uses TRBV5-1 and TRBJ1-3; the D is unclear. The CDR3 spans 15 residues. With 0 bases removed from V and 0 bases from J, the gap between germline ends came to 7 bases. The germline V gene has CDR1 SGHRS and CDR2 YFSETQ. In DNA form, the CDR3 reads TGCGCCAGCAGCTTGGTGGCAGGCTCTGGAAACACCATATATTTT. Translation gives CASSLVAGSGNTIYF.

This chain uses TRBV7-9 with TRBJ2-2; 9 bases align to TRBD2. Germline trimming cut 5 bases from V and 5 bases from J; bases unmatched to any gene: 12. Germline lookup yields CDR1 SEHNR and CDR2 FQNEAQ (reference sequence). This CDR3 comprises 17 residues. The CDR3 spells CASSPISGSVGTGELFF. In DNA form, the CDR3 reads TGTGCCAGCAGCCCAATTAGCGGGAGCGTTGGGACCGGGGAGCTGTTTTTT. The full variable domain, rest sourced from reference TRBV7-9 and TRBJ2-2, is DTGVSQNPRHKITKRGQNVTFRCDPISEHNRLYWYRQTLGQGPEFLTYFQNEAQLEKSRLLSDRFSAERPKGSFSTLEIQRTEQGDSAMYLCASSPISGSVGTGELFFGEGSRLTVL.

This clone was found once. This chain links TRBV6-1 with TRBJ1-1; 10 bases line up with TRBD1. The CDR3 has 15 amino acids. The V gene end was trimmed by 2 bases and the J gene end by 6 bases; junction bases not matched to a gene: 6. Germline V lookup: CDR1 MNHNS, CDR2 SASEGT. The chain's CDR3 is CASSEFRQGAAEAFF. The CDR3 coding sequence is TGTGCCAGCAGTGAATTTCGACAGGGGGCCGCTGAAGCTTTCTTT.

The J gene is TRBJ1-1, the V gene TRBV29-1; D remains unclear. Germline V CDR1 and CDR2: SQVTM, ANQGSEA. Trimming stripped 4 bases from V and 6 bases from J, with 12 bases between. The CDR3 extends over 12 amino acids. The CDR3 DNA reads as TGCAGCGTTGGGGCTGGGCTCGCTGAAGCTTTCTTT. It codes for CSVGAGLAEAFF. Full variable domain (remainder filled in from reference TRBV29-1 and TRBJ1-1): SAVISQKPSRDICQRGTSLTIQCQVDSQVTMMFWYRQQPGQSLTLIATANQGSEATYESGFVIDKFPISRPNLTFSTLTVSNMSPEDSSIYLCSVGAGLAEAFFGQGTRLTVV.

The chain uses TRBV11-3 and TRBJ2-3; TRBD1 aligns across 7 bases. Germline CDR1 SGHNT, CDR2 YENEEA. V was clipped by 5 bases and J by 6 bases; unmatched bases: 5. The CDR3 is made up of 13 amino acids. CDR3 in amino acids: CASSHLQGDTQYF. CDR3 DNA sequence: TGTGCCAGCAGCCACCTACAGGGGGATACGCAGTATTTT.

The chain employs TRBV7-6 and TRBJ1-1; 10 bases line up with TRBD1. J was trimmed by 5 bases and V by 2 bases; bases with no gene match: 14. Germline V gives CDR1 SGHVS, CDR2 FNYEAQ. This CDR3 is 18 amino acids long. Here the CDR3 DNA reads TGTGCCAGCAGCTTATTAACGCCGACCGGGACAGGGGTTACTGAAGCTTTCTTT. Translation: CASSLLTPTGTGVTEAFF. The variable domain in full, with the rest retrieved from reference TRBV7-6 and TRBJ1-1, is GAGVSQSPRYKVTKRGQDVALRCDPISGHVSLYWYRQALGQGPEFLTYFNYEAQQDKSGLPNDRFSAERPEGSISTLTIQRTEQRDSAMYRCASSLLTPTGTGVTEAFFGQGTRLTVV.